These 19 T cell receptor beta chains were sequenced from one sample in a study of cytomegalovirus exposure and HLA in healthy donors. The study ran its PCR with 60 Vbeta and 13 Jbeta primers. Repertoires were generated with immunoSEQ multiplex PCR, while TCRdb's copy carries only in-frame clones and drops some. The sample shows 150,000 or so clones, 70% to 80% of them seen only once. What was sequenced was PBMCs. The origin of the receptors is a man aged 30 to 45 in good health and CMV-seropositive.

The CDR3 coding sequence is TGTGCCAGCAGTTATGGACAGGGGAACTATGGCTACACCTTC. Protein product: CASSYGQGNYGYTF. The chain is built from TRBV7-9 and TRBJ1-2, with 9 positions matching TRBD1. The germline V gene encodes CDR1 SEHNR and CDR2 FQNEAQ (reference sequence). V trimming: 6 bases; J trimming: 2 bases; junction bases outside the gene matches: 4. CDR3 length: 14 amino acids.

This clone was recorded only once. The chain recombines TRBV19 with TRBJ2-7, with TRBD2 matching 9 bases. From germline, CDR1 is LNHDA and CDR2 SQIVND (reference sequence). The CDR3 has 15 amino acids. The V segment lost 5 bases and the J segment 2 bases; nucleotides outside the gene matches: 7. CDR3 region: CASSAGLAKTYEQYF. Written as DNA, the CDR3 is TGTGCCAGTAGTGCAGGACTAGCGAAAACCTACGAGCAGTACTTC.

The chain couples TRBV11-1 to TRBJ2-7; the match to TRBD1 covers 7 bases. CDR3 length: 15 residues. Losses at the gene ends were 4 bases for V and 4 bases for J; bases not matched to a gene: 10. Per the germline V gene, CDR1 is SGHAT and CDR2 is FQDESV (reference sequence). The CDR3 DNA sequence: TGTGCCAGCAGCTGGGGACAGCGAGATAGTTACGAGCAGTACTTC. This sequence encodes CASSWGQRDSYEQYF.

The chain links TRBV18 to TRBJ2-7, with 8 bases lining up with TRBD2. The CDR3 loop spans 16 amino acids. Trimming at V came to 3 bases and at J to 2 bases, leaving 9 bases not matched to a gene. Germline CDR1 reads KGHSH; CDR2 reads LQKENI. The CDR3: CASSPRGSAGAYEQYF. The CDR3 nucleotides read TGTGCCAGCTCACCCCGAGGCTCAGCGGGGGCCTACGAGCAGTACTTC.

This chain joins TRBV7-3 and TRBJ2-5; D call uncertain. V was cut by 5 bases and J by 5 bases, with 12 bases left in between. From germline, CDR1 is SGHTA and CDR2 FQGTGA. This CDR3 is built from 13 residues. The CDR3 coding sequence is TGTGCCAGCAGCCGCGGCTTTGGTGAGACCCAGTACTTC. This sequence encodes CASSRGFGETQYF.

V gene TRBV5-6 combines with J gene TRBJ2-5; 8 bases line up with TRBD2. Germline V lookup: CDR1 SGHDT, CDR2 YYEEEE. This CDR3 spans 12 amino acids. J lost 4 bases, V lost 4 bases, and 0 bases had no gene match. The CDR3 DNA reads as TGTGCCAGCAGCCGGGGGGGAGAGACCCAGTACTTC. It specifies CASSRGGETQYF.

This chain connects TRBV9 to TRBJ1-1; D might be TRBD1 (6 bases). There are 13 residues in the CDR3. Trimming removed 3 bases at V and 7 bases at J, with 13 bases between. Germline V gene data show CDR1 as SGDLS and CDR2 as YYNGEE. CDR3: CASSGGQTIEAFF. In DNA form, the CDR3 reads TGTGCCAGCAGCGGGGGACAAACTATTGAAGCTTTCTTT. Variable domain in full (rest from reference TRBV9 and TRBJ1-1): DSGVTQTPKHLITATGQRVTLRCSPRSGDLSVYWYQQSLDQGLQFLIQYYNGEERAKGNILERFSAQQFPDLHSELNLSSLELGDSALYFCASSGGQTIEAFFGQGTRLTVV.

The CDR3 sequence is CASSWTSGSSDTQYF. CDR3 nucleotide sequence: TGTGCCAGCTCCTGGACTAGCGGGAGTTCAGATACGCAGTATTTT. The gene calls are TRBV9 and TRBJ2-3; TRBD2 agrees at 13 bases. The germline V gene has CDR1 SGDLS and CDR2 YYNGEE. V lost 7 bases, J lost 4 bases, and 6 bases stayed unmatched. This CDR3 contains 15 residues.

This clone was recorded once. The chain couples TRBV28 to TRBJ2-5; the match to TRBD2 covers 10 bases. The CDR3 length is 16 residues. Germline CDR1 is MDHEN and CDR2 is SYDVKM. Losses at the gene ends were 3 bases for V and 5 bases for J; bases not matched to a gene: 9. For the CDR3, the DNA is TGTGCCAGCAGTTTGCTAGCGGGAGCCCGTCGGGAGACCCAGTACTTC. It specifies CASSLLAGARRETQYF.

V and J are TRBV7-9 and TRBJ2-7; D uncertain. The CDR3 totals 14 residues. Trimming stripped 5 bases from V and 2 bases from J, with 13 bases between. Per the germline V gene, CDR1 is SEHNR and CDR2 is FQNEAQ (reference sequence). This CDR3 is CASSDLDEAYEQYF. The CDR3 DNA reads as TGTGCCAGCAGCGACCTAGACGAAGCCTACGAGCAGTACTTC.

The rearrangement joins TRBV4-2 to TRBJ2-1; D may be TRBD2 (6 bases). Trimming took off 1 base at V and 2 bases at J, with 15 bases between the two ends. The CDR3 runs 17 residues. Germline loops: CDR1 LGHNA, CDR2 YNFKEQ. Written as DNA, the CDR3 is TGTGCCAGCAGCCAAGCCGACGGAGGGGCTACCTACAATGAGCAGTTCTTC. Its translation is CASSQADGGATYNEQFF.

J is TRBJ1-4 and V is TRBV6-5, with no clear D. CDR3 length equals 15 residues. V lost 0 bases and J lost 6, with 11 bases in between. The V gene's germline CDR1 is MNHEY and CDR2 SVGAGI. CDR3 coding DNA: TGTGCCAGCAGTTACTCGAGGAGAATACATGAAAAACTGTTTTTT. Its translation is CASSYSRRIHEKLFF.

This sequence joins TRBV10-3 and TRBJ2-2, with D perhaps TRBD1 (5 bases). CDR1 ENHRY and CDR2 SYGVKD come from the germline V gene. The CDR3 is made up of 17 amino acids. V lost 5 bases, J lost 6 bases, and 22 bases lay in between. CDR3 DNA: TGTGCCATCAGTCAGCTTAGGGGTAAGGGCGCGGCCGGGGAGCTGTTTTTT. Protein product: CAISQLRGKGAAGELFF.

This clone was detected ten times or more. The chain is built from TRBV19 and TRBJ2-3; weak D call: TRBD2 (5 bases). The V gene lost 0 bases and the J gene lost 9 bases, with 10 bases spanning the gap. The CDR3 is made up of 13 amino acids. Germline loops: CDR1 LNHDA, CDR2 SQIVND (reference sequence). DNA for the CDR3: TGTGCCAGTAGTATAGATCATGGCGGGACGCAGTATTTT. Protein sequence: CASSIDHGGTQYF.

The V and J genes are TRBV5-1 and TRBJ2-1, with 10 bases that match TRBD2. Germline lookup yields CDR1 SGHRS and CDR2 YFSETQ. This CDR3 has 15 amino acids. V lost 5 bases and J lost 4; bases outside the gene matches: 6. CDR3 region: CASRPGTSVYNEQFF. The CDR3 nucleotides read TGCGCCAGCAGGCCCGGGACTAGCGTATACAATGAGCAGTTCTTC.

The CDR3 DNA reads as TGTGCCAGCAGCCAAGATCCTAGCGGGAGTGAAGACTCCTACAATGAGCAGTTCTTC. Its translation: CASSQDPSGSEDSYNEQFF. The gene calls are TRBV4-2 and TRBJ2-1, with 10 bases lining up with TRBD2. The V segment lost 0 bases and the J segment 0 bases; nucleotides outside the gene matches: 8. The CDR3 contains 19 residues. Germline lookup yields CDR1 LGHNA and CDR2 YNFKEQ.

The chain has TRBV6-5 and TRBJ1-5; D is possibly TRBD1 (6 bases). Germline V lookup: CDR1 MNHEY, CDR2 SVGAGI. V was cut by 11 bases and J by 2 bases, with 16 bases left in between. The CDR3 spans 14 residues. In DNA form, the CDR3 reads TGTGCCTCTAAGCGCGGGGGCGGCAATCAGCCCCAGCATTTT. This encodes CASKRGGGNQPQHF.

This clone has only a few counts. The chain recombines TRBV5-4 with TRBJ1-2, with unresolved D. The CDR3 runs 16 residues. V lost 0 bases and J lost 4, with 16 bases in between. Germline V gene sequence: CDR1 SGHNT, CDR2 YYREEE (reference sequence). CDR3 amino acids: CASSLDSVRGSYGYTF. The DNA for the CDR3 is TGTGCCAGCAGCTTGGATTCCGTTCGGGGATCCTATGGCTACACCTTC.

The chain carries TRBV9 and TRBJ2-1; a weak D match, TRBD2 (6 bases). The CDR3 consists of 16 residues. Trimming shortened V by 4 bases and J by 5 bases, and 19 bases separated the two germline ends. Germline V CDR1 and CDR2: SGDLS, YYNGEE. CDR3 nucleotide sequence: TGTGCCAGCAGCCCATCGGGACGAGGAGGGAACAATGAGCAGTTCTTC. It encodes CASSPSGRGGNNEQFF.